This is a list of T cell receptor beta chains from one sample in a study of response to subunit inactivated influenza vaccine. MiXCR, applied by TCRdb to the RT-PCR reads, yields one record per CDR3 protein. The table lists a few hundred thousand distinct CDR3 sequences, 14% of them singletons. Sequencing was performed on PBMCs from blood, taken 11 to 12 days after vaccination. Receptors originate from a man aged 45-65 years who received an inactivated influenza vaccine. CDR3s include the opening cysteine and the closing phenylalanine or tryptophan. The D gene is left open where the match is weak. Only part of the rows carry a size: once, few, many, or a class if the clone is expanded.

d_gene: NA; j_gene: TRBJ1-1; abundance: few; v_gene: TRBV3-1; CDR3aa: CASSQEQVSRTEAFF
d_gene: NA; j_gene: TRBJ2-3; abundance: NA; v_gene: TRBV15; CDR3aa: CATSRDLGFGTDTQYF
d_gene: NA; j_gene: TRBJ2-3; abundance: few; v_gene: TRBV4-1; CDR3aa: CASRQLLAVPDTQYF
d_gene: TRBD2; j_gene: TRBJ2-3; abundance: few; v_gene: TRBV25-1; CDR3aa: CASSVSGRVGDTQYF
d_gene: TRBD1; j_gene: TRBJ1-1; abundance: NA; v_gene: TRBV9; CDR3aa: CASSVVRGGSTEAFF
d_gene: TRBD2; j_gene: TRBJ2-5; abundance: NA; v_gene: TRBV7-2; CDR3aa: CASSDRLAGAETQYF
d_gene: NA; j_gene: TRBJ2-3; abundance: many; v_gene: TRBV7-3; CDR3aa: CASSLTASTDTQYF
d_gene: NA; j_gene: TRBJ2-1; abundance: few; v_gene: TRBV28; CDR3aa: CASSPHDSDNEQFF
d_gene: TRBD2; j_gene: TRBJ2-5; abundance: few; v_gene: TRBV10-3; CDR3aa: CAISESASGRYKETQYF
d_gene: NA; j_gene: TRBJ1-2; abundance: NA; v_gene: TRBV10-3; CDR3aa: CAISGRSPWSNYGYTF
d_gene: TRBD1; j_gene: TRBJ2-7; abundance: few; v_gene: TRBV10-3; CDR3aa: CAISVGTEVYEQYF
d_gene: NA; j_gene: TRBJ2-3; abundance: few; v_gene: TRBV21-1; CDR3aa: CASSKRVGSTSTDTQYF
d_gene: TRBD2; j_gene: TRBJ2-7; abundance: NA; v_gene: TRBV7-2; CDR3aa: CASSLGWPSGGYEQYF
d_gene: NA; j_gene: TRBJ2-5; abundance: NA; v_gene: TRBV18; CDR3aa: CASSPPSGQETQYF
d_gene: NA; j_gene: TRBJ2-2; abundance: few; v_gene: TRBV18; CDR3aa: CASSPFLGSNTGELFF
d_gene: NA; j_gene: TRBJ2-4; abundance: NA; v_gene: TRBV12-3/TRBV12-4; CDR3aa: CASSLRAWAAPNIQYF
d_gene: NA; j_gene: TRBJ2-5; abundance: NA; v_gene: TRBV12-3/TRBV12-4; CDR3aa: CASSLDRFQVQETQYF
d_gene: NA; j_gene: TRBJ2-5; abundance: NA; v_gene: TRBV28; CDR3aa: CASSLPGLQWETQYF
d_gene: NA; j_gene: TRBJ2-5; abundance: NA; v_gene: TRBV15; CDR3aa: CATSRDGTLQETQYF
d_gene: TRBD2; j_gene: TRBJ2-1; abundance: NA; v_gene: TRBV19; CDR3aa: CASHSGRPSNEQFF
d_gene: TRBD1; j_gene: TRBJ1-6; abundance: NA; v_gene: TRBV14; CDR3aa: CASSLGRDRDNSPLHF
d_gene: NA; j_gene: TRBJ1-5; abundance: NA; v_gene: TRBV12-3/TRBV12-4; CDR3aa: CASSRSRRTEPQHF
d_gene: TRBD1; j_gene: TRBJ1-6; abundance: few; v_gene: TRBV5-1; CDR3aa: CASSLGTGKVNSPLHF
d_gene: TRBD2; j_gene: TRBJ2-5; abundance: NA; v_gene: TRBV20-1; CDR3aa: CSVTGTSGGETQYF
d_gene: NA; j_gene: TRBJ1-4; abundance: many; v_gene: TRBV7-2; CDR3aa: CASSLAWVGSNEKLFF
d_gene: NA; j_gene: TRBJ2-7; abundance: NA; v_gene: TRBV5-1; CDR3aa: CASSQAATYEQYF
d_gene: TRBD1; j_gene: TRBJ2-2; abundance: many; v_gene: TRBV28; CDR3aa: CASSSTGTGRTGELFF
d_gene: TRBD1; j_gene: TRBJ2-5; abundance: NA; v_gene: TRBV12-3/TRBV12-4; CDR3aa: CASSFTGVETQYF